One and the same sample provided the 31 T cell receptor beta chains below, sequenced in a study of blood T cell repertoires in COVID-19. The protocol was immunoSEQ multiplex PCR, while the TCRdb copy is restricted to in-frame clones and leaves out a portion. The sample lists about 64,000 clones, 85% to 90% occurring once. The specimen was peripheral blood. The receptors were gathered from a man aged 45-60 years with active COVID-19.

The V call is TRBV25-1, the J call TRBJ2-5; 7 nucleotides align to TRBD1. Unmatched junction bases numbered 7, after V lost 5 bases and J lost 1 base. From germline, CDR1 is MGHDK and CDR2 SYGVNS. The CDR3 loop spans 15 amino acids. The CDR3 loop is CASSILGDSQETQYF. CDR3 bases: TGTGCCAGCAGTATTCTGGGGGACAGCCAAGAGACCCAGTACTTC.

This rearrangement joins TRBV30 to TRBJ2-5; perhaps TRBD1 as D (5 bases). The V end lost 5 bases, the J end lost 1 base, and 8 bases lay between the germline ends. This CDR3 is 12 amino acids long. CDR1 is GTSNPN, CDR2 SVGIG, per germline (reference sequence). CDR3 amino acids: CAWDDSQETQYF. CDR3 in DNA: TGTGCCTGGGACGACAGCCAAGAGACCCAGTACTTC.

The chain joins TRBV10-3 to TRBJ2-7; TRBD1 aligns across 7 bases. The CDR3 runs 17 residues. The ends lost 0 bases at V and 2 bases at J; junction bases unmatched: 10. Germline V lookup: CDR1 ENHRY, CDR2 SYGVKD. CDR3 region: CAISESVGGPHPYEQYF. CDR3 coding DNA: TGTGCCATCAGTGAGTCAGTAGGGGGCCCTCATCCCTACGAGCAGTACTTC.

This chain connects TRBV5-6 to TRBJ2-7, with 8 bases aligning to TRBD2. Per germline, CDR1 SGHDT and CDR2 YYEEEE. Trimming cost V 0 bases and J 0 bases; bases outside gene matches: 5. The CDR3 length is 16 residues. The chain's CDR3 is CASSLDGGASSYEQYF. The CDR3 DNA reads TGTGCCAGCAGCTTGGACGGGGGGGCGAGCTCCTACGAGCAGTACTTC. The full variable domain, in which reference TRBV5-6 and TRBJ2-7 provide the parts outside the CDR3, is DAGVTQSPTHLIKTRGQQVTLRCSPKSGHDTVSWYQQALGQGPQFIFQYYEEEERQRGNFPDRFSGHQFPNYSSELNVNALLLGDSALYLCASSLDGGASSYEQYFGPGTRLTVT.

The chain couples TRBV29-1 to TRBJ1-5, with 11 positions matching TRBD1. The CDR3 is made up of 17 amino acids. The J segment lost 3 bases and the V segment lost 6 bases, leaving 13 bases of the junction unmatched. Germline CDR1 is SQVTM and CDR2 is ANQGSEA. CDR3 in DNA: TGCAGCGTCGGAGGCGGGACAGGGGGTCAGAACAATCAGCCCCAGCATTTT. This encodes CSVGGGTGGQNNQPQHF.

The genes are TRBV18 and TRBJ2-6, with a tentative D call TRBD2 (6 bases). This CDR3 has 17 amino acids. CDR1 and CDR2 (germline): KGHSH, LQKENI. Trimming pared 0 bases from V and 1 base from J, leaving 10 bases between. CDR3 in DNA: TGTGCCAGCTCACCACCACTCGGGGGTTCTGGGGCCAACGTCCTGACTTTC. It specifies CASSPPLGGSGANVLTF.

V usage is TRBV5-4 and J usage is TRBJ2-6; the D gene is possibly TRBD1 (5 bases). The V gene lost 1 base and the J gene lost 0 bases, with 11 bases spanning the gap. Per the germline V gene, CDR1 is SGHNT and CDR2 is YYREEE (reference sequence). The CDR3 runs 17 residues. CDR3 sequence: CASSLQGLSSGANVLTF. The CDR3 DNA sequence: TGTGCCAGCAGCTTGCAGGGCCTGAGCTCTGGGGCCAACGTCCTGACTTTC.

The gene calls are TRBV5-4 and TRBJ2-7, with D unresolved. The germline CDR1 and CDR2 sequences are SGHNT and YYREEE (reference sequence). Trimming left V 4 bases short and J 3 bases short, with 11 bases between. The CDR3 sequence is 13 residues long. The CDR3 DNA is TGTGCCAGCAGCGTAACTATTGGCTACGAGCAGTACTTC. Translating it yields CASSVTIGYEQYF.

J is TRBJ1-2 and V is TRBV20-1; maybe TRBD1 (6 bases). Trimming removed 3 bases from V and 3 bases from J, with 14 bases in between. Germline loops: CDR1 DFQATT, CDR2 SNEGSKA (reference sequence). This CDR3 contains 14 residues. The CDR3 here is CSASPPGHHYGYTF. CDR3 DNA: TGCAGTGCTAGTCCTCCGGGACACCACTATGGCTACACCTTC.

The rearrangement uses TRBV7-3 and TRBJ2-1; TRBD2 is a possible D gene (5 bases). Germline-derived CDR1 and CDR2 are SGHTA and FQGTGA. This CDR3 contains 15 residues. V was cut by 0 bases and J by 5 bases, with 11 bases left in between. CDR3 DNA: TGTGCCAGCAGCTTAACGGGCGGGTCCAACAATGAGCAGTTCTTC. It is translated as CASSLTGGSNNEQFF. The complete variable domain, with remaining parts taken from reference TRBV7-3 and TRBJ2-1, reads GAGVSQTPSNKVTEKGKYVELRCDPISGHTALYWYRQSLGQGPEFLIYFQGTGAADDSGLPNDRFFAVRPEGSVSTLKIQRTERGDSAVYLCASSLTGGSNNEQFFGPGTRLTVL.

This clone was detected only a few times. The V call is TRBV2, the J call TRBJ1-2, with unresolved D. The V gene's germline CDR1 is SNHLY and CDR2 FYNNEI. V was trimmed by 5 bases and J by 2 bases, leaving 15 bases between them. This CDR3 is built from 15 residues. CDR3 coding DNA: TGTGCCAGCAGTTTTATGGGAGTAGGGAACTATGGCTACACCTTC. Translation: CASSFMGVGNYGYTF.

The V gene is TRBV3-1 (or the pseudogene TRBV3-2), the J gene TRBJ2-2; D remains ambiguous. CDR1 LGHDT and CDR2 YNNKEL come from the germline V gene (reference sequence). Trimming took 4 bases from V and 4 from J, leaving 10 bases between them. CDR3 length: 14 residues. The CDR3 spells CASSLRSVTGELFF. For the CDR3, the DNA is TGTGCCAGCAGCCTGAGATCGGTCACCGGGGAGCTGTTTTTT.

The rearrangement links TRBV28 to TRBJ1-5; D perhaps matches TRBD1 (5 bases). V gave up 4 bases and J gave up 7 bases, with 17 bases separating them. In germline, CDR1 is MDHEN, CDR2 SYDVKM. CDR3 length: 15 residues. The CDR3 sequence is CASSSGIGEGQPQHF. The CDR3 coding sequence is TGTGCCAGCAGTTCGGGGATAGGGGAGGGCCAGCCCCAGCATTTT.

V and J are TRBV6-2 or TRBV6-3 and TRBJ2-1; 7 bases fit TRBD2. The CDR3 contains 13 residues. Germline V gene sequence: CDR1 MNHEY, CDR2 SVGEGT. After removal of 6 bases from V and 5 bases from J, the junction contained 4 bases not matched to a gene. CDR3 loop: CASSRLADNEQFF. The DNA of the CDR3 is TGTGCCAGCAGCAGACTAGCAGACAATGAGCAGTTCTTC.

V is TRBV28 and J is TRBJ1-6; 9 nucleotides agree with TRBD1. The CDR3 is 19 residues long. Germline CDR1 and CDR2: MDHEN and SYDVKM. V dropped 7 bases and J dropped 0; count of bases not matched to a gene: 13. CDR3 in amino acids: CASNSGTGQGSSYNSPLHF. CDR3 coding DNA: TGTGCCAGCAATTCAGGGACGGGACAGGGAAGCTCCTATAATTCACCCCTCCACTTT.

This clone has a single count. This rearrangement joins TRBV3-1 (or the pseudogene TRBV3-2) to TRBJ1-2, with a tentative D call TRBD1 (5 bases). The CDR3 totals 14 residues. Trimming took 0 bases from V and 7 from J, leaving 12 bases between them. Germline loops: CDR1 LGHDT, CDR2 YNNKEL (reference sequence). In nucleotides, the CDR3 is TGTGCCAGCAGCCAAGATCCGGGGGAAGGTGGCTACACCTTC. Translation gives CASSQDPGEGGYTF.

This rearrangement joins TRBV2 to TRBJ1-4; 9 nucleotides align to TRBD1. The V gene end was trimmed by 5 bases and the J gene end by 10 bases; junction bases not matched to a gene: 8. The CDR3 consists of 14 residues. Germline CDR1 reads SNHLY; CDR2 reads FYNNEI. CDR3 amino acids: CASSPGQGVGKLFF. The CDR3 nucleotides read TGTGCCAGCAGTCCGGGACAGGGCGTTGGAAAACTGTTTTTT.

V and J are TRBV5-1 and TRBJ2-2, with D possibly matching TRBD2 (6 bases). Per the germline V gene, CDR1 is SGHRS and CDR2 is YFSETQ. V was clipped by 0 bases and J by 2 bases, with 8 bases between them. The CDR3 loop spans 15 amino acids. CDR3 in DNA: TGCGCCAGCAGCTTGGGACTAGGCAACACCGGGGAGCTGTTTTTT. This sequence encodes CASSLGLGNTGELFF.

In its sample, this clone was seen once. J is TRBJ2-7 and V is TRBV7-2, with 8 nucleotides matching TRBD1. Germline CDR1 and CDR2: SGHTA and FQGNSA. The CDR3 consists of 15 residues. Trimming took 1 base from V and 0 from J; bases not matched to a gene: 2. CDR3 sequence (DNA): TGTGCCAGCAGCTTAGGGGACAGGTTCTCCTACGAGCAGTACTTC. Translated: CASSLGDRFSYEQYF. The whole variable domain, remainder taken from reference TRBV7-2 and TRBJ2-7, is GAGVSQSPSNKVTEKGKDVELRCDPISGHTALYWYRQSLGQGLEFLIYFQGNSAPDKSGLPSDRFSAERTGGSVSTLTIQRTQQEDSAVYLCASSLGDRFSYEQYFGPGTRLTVT.

The J gene is TRBJ2-2, the V gene TRBV7-3; tentative D call: TRBD2 (6 bases). The CDR3 runs 13 residues. Germline loops: CDR1 SGHTA, CDR2 FQGTGA. The germline V and J ends were trimmed by 1 base and 7 bases, with 7 bases remaining between them. This CDR3 reads CASSLRRGGELFF. The CDR3 coding sequence is TGTGCCAGCAGCTTAAGGAGGGGCGGGGAGCTGTTTTTT.

The chain is built from TRBV6-2 or TRBV6-3 and TRBJ2-6; D possibly corresponds to TRBD1 (6 bases). The CDR3 sequence is 20 residues long. V dropped 6 bases and J dropped 0 bases, with 24 bases sitting between them. Germline CDR1 reads MNHEY; CDR2 reads SVGEGT. DNA of the CDR3: TGTGCCAGCAGCTCCCTAGGGAAACAGGGTGCCTACTCTGGGGCCAACGTCCTGACTTTC. Its protein is CASSSLGKQGAYSGANVLTF.

This rearrangement joins TRBV6-4 to TRBJ2-5; 9 bases agree with TRBD1. This CDR3 has 18 amino acids. The J segment lost 2 bases and the V segment lost 0 bases, leaving 10 bases of the junction unmatched. The germline V gene encodes CDR1 MRHNA and CDR2 SNTAGT. CDR3 sequence: CASSDSGTGGDGQETQYF. CDR3 nucleotides: TGTGCCAGCAGTGACTCGGGTACAGGGGGCGATGGGCAAGAGACCCAGTACTTC.

This rearrangement joins TRBV5-8 to TRBJ2-7; TRBD1 matches at 10 bases. CDR1 is SGHTS, CDR2 YDEGEE, per germline. J lost 4 bases, V lost 0 bases, and 4 bases had no gene match. The CDR3 is 15 amino acids. CDR3 protein: CASSLVGTGAYEQYF. The CDR3 DNA reads TGTGCCAGCAGCTTGGTGGGGACAGGGGCTTACGAGCAGTACTTC.

The chain recombines TRBV5-1 with TRBJ1-3, with unresolved D. CDR3 length: 17 amino acids. Trimming cost V 0 bases and J 0 bases, with 13 bases left between them. CDR1 and CDR2 (germline): SGHRS, YFSETQ. The CDR3 loop is CASSLDSAAISGNTIYF. In DNA form, the CDR3 reads TGCGCCAGCAGCTTGGACTCGGCAGCGATCTCTGGAAACACCATATATTTT.

The chain recombines TRBV7-2 with TRBJ2-1; D is possibly TRBD1 (6 bases). The CDR3 is made up of 15 amino acids. Between the trimmed V and J ends, which lost 3 bases and 10 bases, there was a span of 19 bases. CDR1 and CDR2 (germline): SGHTA, FQGNSA. The CDR3: CASSLDSTRAREQFF. The CDR3 nucleotides read TGTGCCAGCAGCTTGGACAGCACCCGGGCGAGGGAGCAGTTCTTC.

The chain couples TRBV9 to TRBJ1-1; D is possibly TRBD1 (5 bases). Germline-derived CDR1 and CDR2 are SGDLS and YYNGEE. Between the trimmed V and J ends, which lost 0 bases and 0 bases, there was a span of 6 bases. This CDR3 has 14 residues. CDR3 in DNA: TGTGCCAGCAGCGTAGGGACACTGAACACTGAAGCTTTCTTT. This encodes CASSVGTLNTEAFF.

V is TRBV7-2 and J is TRBJ2-2; D uncertain. This CDR3 has 16 residues. CDR1 is SGHTA and CDR2 is FQGNSA in the germline V gene. V was trimmed by 3 bases and J by 7 bases, leaving 18 bases between them. The CDR3 nucleotides read TGTGCCAGCAGCTTGCAGCCAACTACTGTCGGCGGGGAGCTGTTTTTT. Amino acids: CASSLQPTTVGGELFF.

This chain joins TRBV7-9 and TRBJ2-1; D not resolved. The V and J ends lost 3 bases and 8 bases respectively, with 8 bases between them. The germline CDR1 and CDR2 sequences are SEHNR and FQNEAQ (reference sequence). CDR3 size: 12 residues. The CDR3 sequence: CASSFVSYEQFF. The CDR3 DNA follows: TGTGCCAGCAGCTTCGTTAGCTATGAGCAGTTCTTC.

To note about this clone: Additional DNA sequences in this sample encode the identical CDR3. The chain joins TRBV7-9 to TRBJ1-6; 8 positions match TRBD1. The CDR3 contains 14 residues. Germline V gene data show CDR1 as SEHNR and CDR2 as FQNEAQ (reference sequence). With 3 bases clipped from V and 10 bases from J, the junction kept 5 bases outside the gene matches. DNA for the CDR3: TGTGCCAGCAGCTTCCCCGGACAGGGATCACCCCTCCACTTT. Amino acid sequence: CASSFPGQGSPLHF.

The chain recombines TRBV5-5 with TRBJ1-2, with no clear D. Trimming stripped 0 bases from V and 6 bases from J, with 9 bases between. CDR3 length: 13 residues. Germline-derived CDR1 and CDR2 are SGHKS and YYEKEE (reference sequence). CDR3 protein: CASSLAEQHGYTF. CDR3 DNA sequence: TGTGCCAGCAGCTTGGCCGAACAGCATGGCTACACCTTC.

This chain uses TRBV9 with TRBJ2-1; D unclear. This CDR3 contains 15 residues. The germline CDR1 and CDR2 sequences are SGDLS and YYNGEE. The germline V and J ends were trimmed by 4 bases and 9 bases, with 20 bases remaining between them. CDR3 DNA sequence: TGTGCCAGCAGCCCCCCGAGTAATTCTTTTGGTGAGCAGTTCTTC. It specifies CASSPPSNSFGEQFF.